This T cell receptor beta chain was sequenced for a study of cytomegalovirus exposure and HLA in healthy donors. About this clone itself: Its antigen is unidentified.

V lost 1 base and J lost 6, with 6 bases in between. The CDR3 covers 13 residues. CDR1 MGHRA and CDR2 YSYEKL come from the germline V gene. Study-wide results and caveats: Analysis performed later found about 18,000 TCR beta sequences associated with HLA alleles at 0.05 false discovery rate. Across HLA loci, a later analysis found differing TCR association rates, with DRB1 most and HLA-C fewest.

The PCR made use of 60 Vbeta and 13 Jbeta primers. The protocol was immunoSEQ multiplex PCR, while the TCRdb copy is restricted to in-frame clones and leaves out a portion. The sample contains some 170,000 clones, around 83% of which appear only once. The specimen sequenced was PBMCs. The source of this sequence is a girl aged 2-10 years in good health and CMV-seropositive. The chain couples TRBV4-1 to TRBJ2-2; a weak D match, TRBD1 (5 bases). In nucleotides, the CDR3 is TGCGCCAGCAGCCAAGGACAGTCCGGGGAGCTGTTTTTT. It encodes CASSQGQSGELFF.